This is a list of T cell receptor beta chains from one sample in a study of shared clonotypes between healthy human individuals. Profiled with immunoSEQ multiplex PCR; TCRdb holds only in-frame clones, not every one. The sample carries some 95,000 clones, 60% to 70% recorded once. The sequenced material came from memory CD8+ T cells sorted from blood. The receptors originated from a man aged 25-40 years in good health. CDR3s include the opening cysteine and the closing phenylalanine or tryptophan. The D gene is left open where the match is weak. Size is omitted from some rows. Given values are once, few, many or a class for expanded clones.

V	D	size	J	DNA	CDR3
TRBV30	TRBD2	few	TRBJ2-4	TGTGCCTGGAAGAACGGGAGGAATACCAAAAACATTCAGTACTTC	CAWKNGRNTKNIQYF
TRBV5-6	-	few	TRBJ2-1	TGTGCCAGCAGCTTGGCGGCAGGAAGCTCCTACAATGAGCAGTTCTTC	CASSLAAGSSYNEQFF
TRBV7-9	-	few	TRBJ2-2	TGTGCCAGCAGCTTATCCGGTGGCGGGGAGCTGTTTTTT	CASSLSGGGELFF
TRBV6-5	TRBD2	-	TRBJ2-1	TGTGCCAGCACTTCCGACGGACTAGCGGGATTTGAGCAGTTCTTC	CASTSDGLAGFEQFF
TRBV30	TRBD2	-	TRBJ2-7	TGTGCCTGGACAGCAAAAGCGGGAGAGGGCTACGAGCAGTACTTC	CAWTAKAGEGYEQYF
TRBV12-5	TRBD1	-	TRBJ2-1	TGTGCTAGTGTGGGACAGGAAAGGTTGGTTTCCGTCAATGAGCAGTTCTTC	CASVGQERLVSVNEQFF
TRBV4-1	-	-	TRBJ2-7	TGCGCCAGCAGCCAAGAATGGGGCTACGAGCAGTACTTC	CASSQEWGYEQYF
TRBV28	-	-	TRBJ1-2	TGTGCCAGCAGTTCCCGGGGGGATGGCTACACCTTC	CASSSRGDGYTF
TRBV19	-	-	TRBJ2-3	TGTGCCAGTAGACAACAGGGATCCACAGATACGCAGTATTTT	CASRQQGSTDTQYF
TRBV28	TRBD2	-	TRBJ2-1	TGTGCCAGCAGTTTATCCTCGGGGAGGGATGAGCAGTTCTTC	CASSLSSGRDEQFF
TRBV4-2	-	-	TRBJ1-1	TGTGCCAGCAGCCCCGGGCCCGCGCAATTCCAGGTTGCTGAAGCTTTCTTT	CASSPGPAQFQVAEAFF
TRBV11-2	TRBD2	-	TRBJ2-5	TGTGCCAGCAGCCCCCGGACTAGCGGGAGCCAAGAGACCCAGTACTTC	CASSPRTSGSQETQYF
TRBV7-9	-	once	TRBJ1-1	TGTGCCAGCAGCCCCACGACACAAGAGGACACTGAAGCTTTCTTT	CASSPTTQEDTEAFF
TRBV7-9	-	-	TRBJ2-2	TGTGCCAGCAGCTTAATCCGGGGAACCGGGGAGCTGTTTTTT	CASSLIRGTGELFF
TRBV7-6	-	many	TRBJ2-7	TGTGCCAGCAGCCCTGGGTACGAGCAGTACTTC	CASSPGYEQYF
TRBV28	-	-	TRBJ1-2	TGTGCCAGCAGTTCGGACTATGGCTACACCTTC	CASSSDYGYTF
TRBV14	TRBD2	-	TRBJ2-2	TGTGCCAGCAGCCAAAGAGAGGGGCTAGCGGGAGTCGGGGAGCTGTTTTTT	CASSQREGLAGVGELFF
TRBV6-4	-	-	TRBJ2-1	TGTGCCAGCAGCGCACTAGTATCCCCAAGTGAGCAGTTCTTC	CASSALVSPSEQFF
TRBV9	-	-	TRBJ1-3	TGTGCCAGCAGCCAAGGGACCTTGGGGGGAAACACCATATATTTT	CASSQGTLGGNTIYF
TRBV27	-	many	TRBJ1-5	TGTGCCAGCAGTTTCACGGGGTATCAGCCCCAGCATTTT	CASSFTGYQPQHF
TRBV2	-	-	TRBJ2-3	TGTGCCAGCAGTCCCGCGGAGGCATTCAGCACAGATACGCAGTATTTT	CASSPAEAFSTDTQYF
TRBV29-1	-	-	TRBJ1-2	TGCAGCGTTAGTGGGGGTCGATATGCCTACACCTTC	CSVSGGRYAYTF
TRBV7-9	-	-	TRBJ2-3	TGTGCCAGCAGCCTGTGGGGGTCTAGCACAGATACGCAGTATTTT	CASSLWGSSTDTQYF
TRBV7-2	-	-	TRBJ1-4	TGTGCCAGCTTGGGGGCGACACCCGAAAAACTGTTTTTT	CASLGATPEKLFF
TRBV25-1	-	-	TRBJ2-7	TGTGCCAGCAGTGAATATGAATCTAGCGCCGAGCAGTACTTC	CASSEYESSAEQYF
TRBV2	-	once	TRBJ1-4	TGTGCCAGCAGTGAGGCAGTGGGAAATGAAAAACTGTTTTTT	CASSEAVGNEKLFF
TRBV18	-	-	TRBJ2-5	TGTGCCAGCTCCCGCGTGGGTTTTGGAGAGACCCAGTACTTC	CASSRVGFGETQYF
TRBV5-5	TRBD1	-	TRBJ2-5	TGTGCCAGCAGCAACGACAGGGCCAGGGAGACCCAGTACTTC	CASSNDRARETQYF
TRBV9	-	-	TRBJ2-1	TGTGCCAGCAGGCCCGCAGGGGGAGGCAATGAGCAGTTCTTC	CASRPAGGGNEQFF
TRBV5-6	-	once	TRBJ2-7	TGTGCCAGCAGCTCGACCAGGGGCTCCACCTACGAGCAGTACTTC	CASSSTRGSTYEQYF
TRBV7-2	TRBD2	-	TRBJ2-5	TGTGCCAGCAGCCTCGGGACTAACCCCGCGGGAGAGACCCAGTACTTC	CASSLGTNPAGETQYF
TRBV27	-	-	TRBJ1-5	TGTGCCAGCAGTTTAACAGGGAAAAGCAATCAGCCCCAGCATTTT	CASSLTGKSNQPQHF
TRBV27	-	many	TRBJ1-2	TGTGCCAGCAGTTTATTAGAGGGGGGTAGGAATGGCTACACCTTC	CASSLLEGGRNGYTF
TRBV18	-	-	TRBJ1-1	TGTGCCAGCTCAAAAACGCAGGCCGGGACTGAAGCTTTCTTT	CASSKTQAGTEAFF
TRBV5-4	-	-	TRBJ2-3	TGTGCCAGCACCTCTACCAGCGGTGAAGATACGCAGTATTTT	CASTSTSGEDTQYF
TRBV7-2	-	-	TRBJ1-2	TGTGCCAGCAGCCCTCGGACAGATGGCTACACCTTC	CASSPRTDGYTF